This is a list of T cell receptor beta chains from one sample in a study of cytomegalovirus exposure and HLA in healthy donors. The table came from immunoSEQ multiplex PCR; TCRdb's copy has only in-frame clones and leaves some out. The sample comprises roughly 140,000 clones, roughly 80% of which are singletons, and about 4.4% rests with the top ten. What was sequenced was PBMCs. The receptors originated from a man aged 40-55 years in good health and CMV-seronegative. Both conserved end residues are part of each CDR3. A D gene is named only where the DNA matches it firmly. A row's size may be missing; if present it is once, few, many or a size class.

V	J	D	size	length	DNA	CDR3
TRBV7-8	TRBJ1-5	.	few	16	TGTGCCAGCAGCTTAGCGGGGTGGGGGGGGAATCAGCCCCAGCATTTT	CASSLAGWGGNQPQHF
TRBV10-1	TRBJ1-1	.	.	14	TGCGCCAGCAGTGAGTACCGGGAGAACACTGAAGCTTTCTTT	CASSEYRENTEAFF
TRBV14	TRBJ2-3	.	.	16	TGTGCCAGCAGCCAAGATCGAATCCAGGGAAGGATTGGGCAGTATTTT	CASSQDRIQGRIGQYF
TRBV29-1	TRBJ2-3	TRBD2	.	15	TGCAGCGTCCTAAGTGGGCTAGCGGGGGGAGATACGCAGTATTTT	CSVLSGLAGGDTQYF
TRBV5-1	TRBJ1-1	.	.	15	TGCGCCAGCAGCTTGGACCTACAGGCGAACACTGAAGCTTTCTTT	CASSLDLQANTEAFF
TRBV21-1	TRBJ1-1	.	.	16	TGTGCCAGCAGCGACCGGGACAGGGCTCTCGGCACTGAAGCTTTCTTT	CASSDRDRALGTEAFF
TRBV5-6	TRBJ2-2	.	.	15	TGTGCCAGCAGCGCGGGACAGCTCGTGGCCGGGGAGCTGTTTTTT	CASSAGQLVAGELFF
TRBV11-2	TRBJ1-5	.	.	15	TGTGCCAGCAGCCCAGGCCGGGACAAAAATCAGCCCCAGCATTTT	CASSPGRDKNQPQHF
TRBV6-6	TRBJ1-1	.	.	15	TGTGCCAGCAGTTACGCAGGGGCCCTGAACACTGAAGCTTTCTTT	CASSYAGALNTEAFF
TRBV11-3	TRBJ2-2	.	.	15	TGTGCCAGCAGCTTGCCAGGGGCGAACACCGGGGAGCTGTTTTTT	CASSLPGANTGELFF
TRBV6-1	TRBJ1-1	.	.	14	TGTGCCAGCAGAGACCTACAGGGGAACACTGAAGCTTTCTTT	CASRDLQGNTEAFF
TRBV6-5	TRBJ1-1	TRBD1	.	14	TGTGCCAGCAGTTACTTGGACAGGGGGCCTGAAGCTTTCTTT	CASSYLDRGPEAFF
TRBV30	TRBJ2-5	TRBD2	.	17	TGTGCCTGGAGACCCGGGGGTAGCGGGAGACACCAAGAGACCCAGTACTTC	CAWRPGGSGRHQETQYF
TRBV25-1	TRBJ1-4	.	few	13	TGTGCCAACCTTATAGCAACTAATGAAAAACTGTTTTTT	CANLIATNEKLFF
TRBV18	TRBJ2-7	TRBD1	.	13	TGTGCCAGCTCATTGGGACAGGTCTACGAGCAGTACTTC	CASSLGQVYEQYF
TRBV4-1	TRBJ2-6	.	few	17	TGCGCCAGCAGCCAAGATTGGCAAAGCTCTGGGGCCAACGTCCTGACTTTC	CASSQDWQSSGANVLTF
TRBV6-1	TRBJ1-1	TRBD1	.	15	TGTGCCAGCAGTACATCCGGGACAGGGGGCACTGAAGCTTTCTTT	CASSTSGTGGTEAFF
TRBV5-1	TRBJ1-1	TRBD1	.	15	TGCGCCAGCAGCACGGGACAGGTGACGAACACTGAAGCTTTCTTT	CASSTGQVTNTEAFF
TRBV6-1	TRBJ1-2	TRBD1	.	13	TGTGCCAGCAGAGGACAGGGGGTCTATGGCTACACCTTC	CASRGQGVYGYTF
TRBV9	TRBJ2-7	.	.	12	TGTGCCAGCAGCGCTAGCTCCTACGAGCAGTACTTC	CASSASSYEQYF
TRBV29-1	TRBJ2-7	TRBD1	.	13	TGCAGCGTCCGGGACAGACACTCCTACGAGCAGTACTTC	CSVRDRHSYEQYF
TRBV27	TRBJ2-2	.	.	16	TGTGCCAGCAGTTTAATGGTCCCCAGTGCCACCGGGGAGCTGTTTTTT	CASSLMVPSATGELFF